Presented here are 9 T cell receptor beta chains from one specimen sequenced in a study of regulatory T cells in long-lasting Graves disease. Time point here: newly diagnosed GD, antithyroid drugs for less than 3 months. TCR sequences were obtained from RNA taken from PBMCs. Through Arm-PCR of CDR3 regions and iRepertoire HTBI primers, TCR beta libraries were built. TCRdb processed the multiplex PCR reads anew with MiXCR; each CDR3 protein has one entry. This table holds 350,000 to 500,000 distinct CDR3 sequences, approximately 14% found once. These data also formed part of another study, on T cells in Graves' hyperthyroidism and ophthalmopathy.

The sample here was peripheral blood mononuclear cells (PBMCs), taken at new diagnosis, from a patient treated with antithyroid drugs. The receptors come from a woman in her fifties or sixties with Graves disease.

In this sample, this clonotype turned up many times. The V gene is TRBV20-1, the J gene TRBJ2-2; 12 nucleotides line up with TRBD1. Unmatched junction bases numbered 10, after V lost 1 base and J lost 7 bases. The CDR3 contains 17 residues. Germline CDR1 is DFQATT and CDR2 is SNEGSKA (reference sequence). CDR3 sequence reads: CSARGNRDRGPYGELFF. The CDR3, as DNA: TGCAGTGCTAGAGGGAACCGGGACAGGGGGCCGTACGGGGAGCTGTTTTTT.

This rearrangement joins TRBV3-1 to TRBJ1-5, with D possibly being TRBD1 (6 bases). This CDR3 spans 17 amino acids. V was pared by 0 bases and J by 2 bases, with 14 bases between. CDR1 and CDR2 from the germline V gene are LGHDT and YNNKEL (reference sequence). CDR3 loop: CASSQDPGGLGNQPQHF. The CDR3 region has the DNA TGTGCCAGCAGCCAAGACCCGGGGGGCCTAGGCAATCAGCCCCAGCATTTT.

This clonotype was counted at least ten times. The chain joins TRBV6-2 or TRBV6-3 to TRBJ2-3; D is possibly TRBD1 (6 bases). CDR1 and CDR2 (germline): MNHEY, SVGEGT. V was clipped by 5 bases and J by 0 bases, with 18 bases between them. The CDR3 length is 17 residues. CDR3 coding DNA: TGTGCCAGCAGTATGAATCCTCCGGGACAAAGCACAGATACGCAGTATTTT. It is translated as CASSMNPPGQSTDTQYF.

This chain uses TRBV18 with TRBJ2-1; D is perhaps TRBD2 (6 bases). CDR1 is KGHSH and CDR2 is LQKENI in the germline V gene. This CDR3 region has 16 residues. Trimming pared 3 bases from V and 9 bases from J, leaving 21 bases between. The CDR3 bases are TGTGCCAGCTCACCTAACCGGGAGACGACGGTAGGTGAGCAGTTCTTC. Its protein is CASSPNRETTVGEQFF.

This clonotype was seen at least ten times. CDR3 amino acids: CASSSTVSGNTIYF. The DNA of the CDR3 is TGTGCCAGCAGCTCGACAGTTTCTGGAAACACCATATATTTT. The chain has TRBV11-2 and TRBJ1-3; possibly TRBD1 for D (5 bases). The CDR3 contains 14 residues. Trimming removed 4 bases at V and 1 base at J, with 8 bases between. Germline CDR1 SGHAT, CDR2 FQNNGV. The variable domain in full, with the rest retrieved from reference TRBV11-2 and TRBJ1-3, is EAGVAQSPRYKIIEKRQSVAFWCNPISGHATLYWYQQILGQGPKLLIQFQNNGVVDDSQLPKDRFSAERLKGVDSTLKIQPAKLEDSAVYLCASSSTVSGNTIYFGEGSWLTVV.

The chain joins TRBV2 to TRBJ2-7, with 7 bases identical to TRBD1. CDR1 is SNHLY, CDR2 FYNNEI, per germline. This CDR3 contains 14 residues. The trim removed 6 bases at V and 7 bases at J, leaving 12 bases unmatched. CDR3 loop: CASRGTESPREQYF. The CDR3 DNA is TGTGCCAGCAGGGGGACAGAAAGCCCCCGAGAGCAGTACTTC.

The rearrangement links TRBV4-1 to TRBJ2-7, with TRBD2 matching 8 bases. There are 15 residues in the CDR3. Germline loops: CDR1 MGHRA, CDR2 YSYEKL. V lost 4 bases, J lost 0 bases, and 5 bases stayed unmatched. CDR3 in amino acids: CASSLRLASSYEQYF. The CDR3 nucleotides are TGCGCCAGCAGCCTTCGACTAGCGAGCTCCTACGAGCAGTACTTC.

The V call is TRBV6-4, the J call TRBJ2-1; 8 bases align to TRBD2. V lost 4 bases to trimming and J lost 6 bases; unmatched junction nucleotides: 5. Germline V gene sequence: CDR1 MRHNA, CDR2 SNTAGT. The CDR3 has 14 amino acids. The CDR3 is CASSAAGAPNEQFF. DNA for the CDR3: TGTGCCAGCAGTGCAGCGGGAGCGCCCAATGAGCAGTTCTTC.

Ten or more counts support this clonotype. A read error may account for a junction end that differs from germline. The chain recombines TRBV6-1 with TRBJ2-7; TRBD1 matches at 11 bases. Germline-derived CDR1 and CDR2 are MNHNS and SASEGT. This CDR3 has 17 amino acids. The CDR3 here is CASREAPGTGGSYEQYF. The CDR3 DNA reads TGTGCCAGCAGAGAAGCCCCCGGGACAGGGGGCTCCTACGAGCAGTACTTC.